This paragraph reports one TCR beta chain. The data derive from a study of T-cell memory formation after mild COVID-19. TCRdb re-called the 5' RACE reads with MiXCR, one entry per CDR3 protein. The repertoire holds fewer than 650,000 distinct CDR3 sequences, with around 16% as singletons. This CDR3 is built from 16 residues. Germline V lookup: CDR1 SGHRS, CDR2 YFSETQ. The V and J ends lost 2 bases and 1 base, in that order; junction bases with no gene match: 9. V gene TRBV5-1 combines with J gene TRBJ2-7; 7 bases are shared with TRBD2. The sequence was obtained from an adult woman who had mild COVID-19 (a few samples of this study predate the infection). Cell type and time point are not known. The sequencing sample was made of PBMCs or a T cell subset sorted from them (not recorded which). The CDR3 loop reads CASSFDPTSPSYEQYF. The DNA for the CDR3 is TGCGCCAGCAGCTTCGATCCGACTAGCCCATCCTACGAGCAGTACTTC.